Included here is one T cell receptor beta chain sequence, with context. The data stem from a study of OX40 agonist ivuxolimab in advanced cancers. The cohort excluded patients with autoimmune disease history or systemic immunosuppression. This CDR3 spans 15 amino acids. Trimming cost V 5 bases and J 5 bases; bases outside gene matches: 10. CDR1 is SGHNT, CDR2 YYREEE, per germline (reference sequence). Profiled with immunoSEQ multiplex PCR; TCRdb holds only in-frame clones, not every one. The repertoire holds about 70,000 clones, with roughly 85% as singletons. The material was CD4+ or CD8+ T cells sorted from blood, obtained in a trial of the OX40 agonist ivuxolimab. J is TRBJ2-5 and V is TRBV5-4; TRBD1 aligns across 9 bases. This TCR derives from an adult with an advanced solid tumor such as melanoma, head and neck, liver or kidney cancer. The CDR3 reads CASSRGGQGTETQYF. The CDR3 DNA reads TGTGCCAGCAGTAGGGGGGGACAGGGTACGGAGACCCAGTACTTC.